The 18 T cell receptor beta chains listed next were all sequenced from one sample in a study of blood T cell repertoires in COVID-19. Profiling relied on immunoSEQ multiplex PCR, and the TCRdb table lists in-frame clones only, not all of them. The sample records about 50,000 clones, around 82% being singletons. The sequenced sample was peripheral blood. These receptors were collected from a human donor in a cohort sampled during active COVID-19.

J is TRBJ2-2 and V is TRBV9; D possibly corresponds to TRBD1 (5 bases). From germline, CDR1 is SGDLS and CDR2 YYNGEE. V gave up 4 bases and J gave up 2 bases, with 15 bases separating them. The CDR3 runs 16 residues. The CDR3 sequence: CASSPGSSVNTGELFF. The CDR3 coding sequence is TGTGCCAGCAGCCCAGGGTCCTCCGTTAACACCGGGGAGCTGTTTTTT.

The chain couples TRBV5-6 to TRBJ1-2; TRBD1 matches 7 bases. The CDR3 extends over 13 amino acids. V shed 4 bases and J 3 bases; nucleotides not matched to a gene: 3. The germline CDR1 and CDR2 sequences are SGHDT and YYEEEE. The CDR3 here is CASSQTGHYGYTF. As DNA, the CDR3 is TGTGCCAGCAGCCAGACAGGGCACTATGGCTACACCTTC.

The CDR3 coding sequence is TGTGCCAGCCGCGGGACAGGGGTTACCGGGGAGCTGTTTTTT. As protein: CASRGTGVTGELFF. The chain carries TRBV19 and TRBJ2-2; 10 nucleotides match TRBD1. CDR3 size: 14 residues. Unmatched junction bases numbered 6, after V lost 9 bases and J lost 5 bases. From germline, CDR1 is LNHDA and CDR2 SQIVND (reference sequence).

This clone has more than one count but fewer than ten. The rearrangement links TRBV2 to TRBJ2-4, with 9 nucleotides matching TRBD1. The CDR3 has 16 residues. From germline, CDR1 is SNHLY and CDR2 FYNNEI. With 3 bases clipped from V and 0 bases from J, the junction kept 3 bases outside the gene matches. The CDR3 reads CASSEDRGLAKNIQYF. The CDR3 bases are TGTGCCAGCAGTGAGGACAGGGGCCTAGCCAAAAACATTCAGTACTTC. Combining the CDR3 with reference TRBV2 and TRBJ2-4 gives the whole variable domain EPEVTQTPSHQVTQMGQEVILRCVPISNHLYFYWYRQILGQKVEFLVSFYNNEISEKSEIFDDQFSVERPDGSNFTLKIRSTKLEDSAMYFCASSEDRGLAKNIQYFGAGTRLSVL.

This clone appeared a single time. The genes are TRBV2 and TRBJ1-5, with TRBD1 identical over 7 bases. Per germline, CDR1 SNHLY and CDR2 FYNNEI. CDR3 length: 15 residues. The junction had 5 bases not matched to a gene; V was cut back by 6 bases and J by 0 bases. The CDR3 DNA is TGTGCCAGCAGGGCGACAGGGTATAGCAATCAGCCCCAGCATTTT. Translated, it gives CASRATGYSNQPQHF.

CDR3 loop: CASGGGQPIFSYNSPLHF. The CDR3 coding sequence is TGTGCCAGCGGAGGAGGACAGCCGATCTTCTCCTATAATTCACCCCTCCACTTT. V usage is TRBV27 and J usage is TRBJ1-6; D perhaps matches TRBD1 (6 bases). Trimming took 8 bases from V and 0 from J, leaving 20 bases between them. There are 18 residues in the CDR3. Germline-derived CDR1 and CDR2 are MNHEY and SMNVEV (reference sequence).

The V gene is TRBV29-1, the J gene TRBJ1-4; the match to TRBD1 covers 8 bases. The V gene end was trimmed by 7 bases and the J gene end by 7 bases; junction bases not matched to a gene: 8. This CDR3 region has 13 residues. In germline, CDR1 is SQVTM, CDR2 ANQGSEA. CDR3 bases: TGCAGCGCCGTCGGACAGGGCGGTGAAAAACTGTTTTTT. The encoded protein is CSAVGQGGEKLFF.

The rearrangement uses TRBV27 and TRBJ1-2; possible D gene TRBD1, 6 bases. Trimming stripped 4 bases from V and 6 bases from J, with 18 bases between. CDR1 MNHEY and CDR2 SMNVEV come from the germline V gene (reference sequence). This CDR3 comprises 15 residues. The chain's CDR3 is CASSSIIRTVDGYTF. CDR3 coding DNA: TGTGCCAGCAGTTCCATAATAAGGACAGTCGATGGCTACACCTTC.

This rearrangement joins TRBV3-1 (or the pseudogene TRBV3-2) to TRBJ2-7; 9 nucleotides match TRBD1. This CDR3 has 14 residues. V lost 4 bases, J lost 4 bases, and 5 bases stayed unmatched. Germline CDR1 and CDR2: LGHDT and YNNKEL (reference sequence). Written as DNA, the CDR3 is TGTGCCAGCAGCCCGGCACAGGGGGCTTACGAGCAGTACTTC. Translated, it gives CASSPAQGAYEQYF.

The chain couples TRBV6-5 to TRBJ2-1; 11 nucleotides align to TRBD2. V shed 5 bases, J shed 7 bases, and the junction held 4 bases outside the gene matches. Germline V gene sequence: CDR1 MNHEY, CDR2 SVGAGI. The CDR3 is 14 residues long. DNA for the CDR3: TGTGCCAGCAGTCCCTGGACTAGCGGGAATGAGCAGTTCTTC. Its protein product is CASSPWTSGNEQFF.

The chain recombines TRBV7-9 with TRBJ2-4; a possible D gene is TRBD2 (5 bases). In germline, CDR1 is SEHNR, CDR2 FQNEAQ (reference sequence). The CDR3 length is 16 residues. The V and J ends lost 5 bases and 6 bases respectively, with 20 bases between them. CDR3 region: CASSRVAGTPANIQYF. For the CDR3, the DNA is TGTGCCAGCAGCCGAGTGGCGGGCACCCCCGCAAACATTCAGTACTTC.

The chain uses TRBV5-4 and TRBJ2-1, with D possibly being TRBD2 (5 bases). This CDR3 spans 15 amino acids. Germline values: CDR1 SGHNT, CDR2 YYREEE (reference sequence). The V end was cut by 4 bases, the J end by 3 bases, with 14 bases between. The DNA for the CDR3 is TGTGCCAGCAGCCTTGATCAACGGGGCTACAATGAGCAGTTCTTC. As protein: CASSLDQRGYNEQFF.

The gene calls are TRBV6-5 and TRBJ2-7; maybe TRBD1 (6 bases). The CDR3 loop spans 13 amino acids. Germline-derived CDR1 and CDR2 are MNHEY and SVGAGI. Trimming cost V 7 bases and J 2 bases, with 12 bases left between them. The CDR3 sequence: CASTSGDTYEQYF. CDR3 bases: TGTGCCAGCACCTCAGGGGACACCTACGAGCAGTACTTC.

This sequence joins TRBV20-1 and TRBJ1-1; weak D call: TRBD1 (5 bases). This CDR3 contains 11 residues. V lost 5 bases to trimming and J lost 5 bases, with 9 bases between them. Germline assignment: CDR1 DFQATT and CDR2 SNEGSKA (reference sequence). CDR3 bases: TGCAGTGCTCGGGGGGTGACTGAAGCTTTCTTT. It specifies CSARGVTEAFF.

This sequence joins TRBV29-1 and TRBJ2-7; D remains unclear. CDR1 and CDR2 from the germline V gene are SQVTM and ANQGSEA. The CDR3 runs to 15 residues. V gave up 5 bases and J gave up 0 bases, with 17 bases separating them. The CDR3 nucleotides are TGCAGCGTTAAGAGTGGGTCGTGGAGCTCCTACGAGCAGTACTTC. It encodes CSVKSGSWSSYEQYF.

V usage is TRBV5-1 and J usage is TRBJ2-2; D may be TRBD2 (5 bases). From germline, CDR1 is SGHRS and CDR2 YFSETQ. Trimming removed 2 bases at V and 5 bases at J, with 7 bases between. CDR3 length: 13 residues. Here the CDR3 DNA reads TGCGCCAGCAGCTTTCGGGGAACCGGGGAGCTGTTTTTT. This gives the protein CASSFRGTGELFF. Based on the CDR3 plus reference TRBV5-1 and TRBJ2-2, the full variable domain is KAGVTQTPRYLIKTRGQQVTLSCSPISGHRSVSWYQQTPGQGLQFLFEYFSETQRNKGNFPGRFSGRQFSNSRSEMNVSTLELGDSALYLCASSFRGTGELFFGEGSRLTVL.

The chain couples TRBV19 to TRBJ1-2; a weak D match, TRBD1 (6 bases). V was cut by 0 bases and J by 8 bases, with 10 bases left in between. Germline V gene sequence: CDR1 LNHDA, CDR2 SQIVND (reference sequence). The CDR3 has 13 residues. In DNA, the CDR3 is TGTGCCAGTAGTATAGATACAGGGTACGGCTACACCTTC. It is translated as CASSIDTGYGYTF. The entire variable domain, with the rest obtained from reference TRBV19 and TRBJ1-2, is as follows: DGGITQSPKYLFRKEGQNVTLSCEQNLNHDAMYWYRQDPGQGLRLIYYSQIVNDFQKGDIAEGYSVSREKKESFPLTVTSAQKNPTAFYLCASSIDTGYGYTFGSGTRLTVV.

This clone was observed once. This chain joins TRBV11-2 and TRBJ2-3; possibly TRBD1 for D (5 bases). The CDR3 has 13 amino acids. Germline values: CDR1 SGHAT, CDR2 FQNNGV. V dropped 6 bases and J dropped 4 bases, with 11 bases sitting between them. This chain's CDR3 is CASSPGFADTQYF. The CDR3 nucleotides are TGTGCCAGCAGTCCAGGGTTCGCAGATACGCAGTATTTT.